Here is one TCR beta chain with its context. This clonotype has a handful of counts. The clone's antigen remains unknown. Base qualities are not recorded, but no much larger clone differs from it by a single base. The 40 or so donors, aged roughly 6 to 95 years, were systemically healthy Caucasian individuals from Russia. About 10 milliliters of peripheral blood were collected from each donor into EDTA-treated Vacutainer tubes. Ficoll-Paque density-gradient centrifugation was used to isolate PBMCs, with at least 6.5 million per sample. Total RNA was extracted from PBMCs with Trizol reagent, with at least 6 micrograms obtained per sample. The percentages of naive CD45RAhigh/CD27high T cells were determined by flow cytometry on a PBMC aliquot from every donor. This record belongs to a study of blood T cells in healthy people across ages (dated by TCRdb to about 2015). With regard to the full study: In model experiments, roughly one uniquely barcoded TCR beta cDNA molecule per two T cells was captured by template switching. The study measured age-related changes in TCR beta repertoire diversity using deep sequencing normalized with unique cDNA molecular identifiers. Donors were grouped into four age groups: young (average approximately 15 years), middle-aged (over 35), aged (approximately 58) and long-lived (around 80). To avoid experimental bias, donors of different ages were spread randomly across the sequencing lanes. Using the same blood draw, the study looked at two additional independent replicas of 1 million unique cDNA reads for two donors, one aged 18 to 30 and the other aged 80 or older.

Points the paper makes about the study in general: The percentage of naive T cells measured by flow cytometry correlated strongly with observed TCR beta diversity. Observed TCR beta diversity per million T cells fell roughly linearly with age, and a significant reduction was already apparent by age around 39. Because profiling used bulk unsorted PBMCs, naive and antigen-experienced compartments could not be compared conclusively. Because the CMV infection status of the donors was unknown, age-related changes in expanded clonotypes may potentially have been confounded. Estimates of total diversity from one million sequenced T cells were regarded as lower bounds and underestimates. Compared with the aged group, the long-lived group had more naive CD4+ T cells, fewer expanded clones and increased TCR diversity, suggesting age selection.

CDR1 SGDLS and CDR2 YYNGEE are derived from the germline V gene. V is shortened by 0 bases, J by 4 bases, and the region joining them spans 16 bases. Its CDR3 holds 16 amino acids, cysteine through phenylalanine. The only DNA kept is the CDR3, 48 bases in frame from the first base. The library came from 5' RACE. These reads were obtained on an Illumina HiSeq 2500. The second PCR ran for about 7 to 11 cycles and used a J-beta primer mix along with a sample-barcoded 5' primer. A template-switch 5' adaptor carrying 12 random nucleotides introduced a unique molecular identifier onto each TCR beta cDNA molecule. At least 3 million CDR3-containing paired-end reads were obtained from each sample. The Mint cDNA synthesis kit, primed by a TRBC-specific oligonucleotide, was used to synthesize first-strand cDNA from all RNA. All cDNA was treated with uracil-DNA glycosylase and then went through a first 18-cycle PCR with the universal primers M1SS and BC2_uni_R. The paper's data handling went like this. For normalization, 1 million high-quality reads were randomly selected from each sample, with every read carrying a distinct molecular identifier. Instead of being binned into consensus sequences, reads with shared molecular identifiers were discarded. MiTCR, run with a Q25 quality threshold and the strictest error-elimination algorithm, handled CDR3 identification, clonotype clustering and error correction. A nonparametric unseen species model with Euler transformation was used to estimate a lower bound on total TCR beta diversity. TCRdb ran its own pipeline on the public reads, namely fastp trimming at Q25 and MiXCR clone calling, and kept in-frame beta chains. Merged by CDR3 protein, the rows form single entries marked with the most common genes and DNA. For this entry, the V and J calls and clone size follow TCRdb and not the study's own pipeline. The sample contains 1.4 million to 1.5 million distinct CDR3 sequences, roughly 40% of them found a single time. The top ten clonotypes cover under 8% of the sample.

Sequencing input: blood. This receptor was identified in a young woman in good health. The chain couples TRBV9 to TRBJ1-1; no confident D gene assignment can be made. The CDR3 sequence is CASSVGVDPKTTEAFF. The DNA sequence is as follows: TGTGCCAGCAGCGTAGGAGTTGATCCCAAGACCACTGAAGCTTTCTTT.